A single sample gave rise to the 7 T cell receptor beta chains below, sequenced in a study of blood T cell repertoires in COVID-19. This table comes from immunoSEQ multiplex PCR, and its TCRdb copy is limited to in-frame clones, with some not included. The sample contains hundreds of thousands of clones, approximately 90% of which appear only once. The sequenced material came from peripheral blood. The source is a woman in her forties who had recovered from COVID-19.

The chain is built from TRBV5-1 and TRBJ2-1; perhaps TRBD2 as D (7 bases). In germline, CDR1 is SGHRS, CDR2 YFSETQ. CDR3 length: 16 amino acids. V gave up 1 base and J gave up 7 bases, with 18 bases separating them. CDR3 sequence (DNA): TGCGCCAGCAGCTTGTCGAGGGGGAGGGCCGGGAATGAGCAGTTCTTC. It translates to CASSLSRGRAGNEQFF.

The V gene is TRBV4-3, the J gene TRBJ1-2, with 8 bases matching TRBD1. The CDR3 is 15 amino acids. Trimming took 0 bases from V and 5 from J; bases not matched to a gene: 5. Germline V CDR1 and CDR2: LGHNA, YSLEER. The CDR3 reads CASSQDAGGGYGYTF. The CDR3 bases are TGCGCCAGCAGCCAAGATGCAGGGGGCGGGTATGGCTACACCTTC.

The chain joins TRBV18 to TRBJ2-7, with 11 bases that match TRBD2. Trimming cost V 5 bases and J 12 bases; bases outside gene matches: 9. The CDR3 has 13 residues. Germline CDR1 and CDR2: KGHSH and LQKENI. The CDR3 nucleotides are TGTGCCAGCTCAGGGGGACTAGCGGACCGGGTGTACTTC. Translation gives CASSGGLADRVYF.

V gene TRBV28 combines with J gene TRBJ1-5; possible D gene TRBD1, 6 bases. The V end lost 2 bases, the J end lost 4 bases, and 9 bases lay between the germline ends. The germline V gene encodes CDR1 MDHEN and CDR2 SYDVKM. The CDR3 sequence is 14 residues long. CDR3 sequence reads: CASSLGGGNQPQHF. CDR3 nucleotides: TGTGCCAGCAGTTTAGGGGGCGGGAATCAGCCCCAGCATTTT. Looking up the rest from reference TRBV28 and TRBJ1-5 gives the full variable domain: DVKVTQSSRYLVKRTGEKVFLECVQDMDHENMFWYRQDPGLGLRLIYFSYDVKMKEKGDIPEGYSVSREKKERFSLILESASTNQTSMYLCASSLGGGNQPQHFGDGTRLSIL.

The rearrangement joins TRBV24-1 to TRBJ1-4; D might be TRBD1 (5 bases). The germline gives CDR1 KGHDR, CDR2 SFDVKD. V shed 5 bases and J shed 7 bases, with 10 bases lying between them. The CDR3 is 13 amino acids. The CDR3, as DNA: TGTGCCACCAGTGCCAGGGTTGGTGAAAAACTGTTTTTT. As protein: CATSARVGEKLFF.

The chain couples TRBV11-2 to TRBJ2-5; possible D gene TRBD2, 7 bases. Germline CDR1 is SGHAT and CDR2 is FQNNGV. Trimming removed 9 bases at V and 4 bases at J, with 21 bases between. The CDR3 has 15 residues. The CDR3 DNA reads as TGTGCCAGTACACCCGCGGGGGCCCTCGGAGAGACCCAGTACTTC. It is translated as CASTPAGALGETQYF.

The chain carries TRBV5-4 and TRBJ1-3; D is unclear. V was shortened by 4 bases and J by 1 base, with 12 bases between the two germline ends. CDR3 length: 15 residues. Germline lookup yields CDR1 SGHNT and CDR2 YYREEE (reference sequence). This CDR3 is CASSPGSGSGNTIYF. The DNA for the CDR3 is TGTGCCAGCAGCCCTGGTAGTGGTTCTGGAAACACCATATATTTT. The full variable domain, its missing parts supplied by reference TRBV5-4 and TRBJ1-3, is ETGVTQSPTHLIKTRGQQVTLRCSSQSGHNTVSWYQQALGQGPQFIFQYYREEENGRGNFPPRFSGLQFPNYSSELNVNALELDDSALYLCASSPGSGSGNTIYFGEGSWLTVV.